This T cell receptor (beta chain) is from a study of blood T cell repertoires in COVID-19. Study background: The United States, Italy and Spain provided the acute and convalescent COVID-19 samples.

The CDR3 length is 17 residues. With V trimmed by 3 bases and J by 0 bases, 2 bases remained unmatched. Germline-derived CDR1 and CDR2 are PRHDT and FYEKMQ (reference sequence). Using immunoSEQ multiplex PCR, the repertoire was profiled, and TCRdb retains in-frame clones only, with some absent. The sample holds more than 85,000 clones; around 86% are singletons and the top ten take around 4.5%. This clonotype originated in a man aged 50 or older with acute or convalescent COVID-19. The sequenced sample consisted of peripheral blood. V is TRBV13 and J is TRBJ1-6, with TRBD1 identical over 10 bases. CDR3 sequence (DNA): TGTGCCAGCAGCTTCGGGACAGGGGCCTCCTATAATTCACCCCTCCACTTT. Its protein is CASSFGTGASYNSPLHF.